This T cell receptor beta chain was captured by sequencing in a study of Ad26.COV2.S vaccination and SARS-CoV-2 variants. Study information: Ad26.COV2.S shots went into the muscle once or twice, 56 days apart.

This clone was observed a handful of times. No antigen is known for it. Libraries were prepared by immunoSEQ multiplex PCR; TCRdb keeps only in-frame clonotypes and omits some of them. The sample lists 350,000 to 450,000 clones, more than 75% occurring once. V dropped 1 base and J dropped 0 bases, with 13 bases sitting between them. The CDR3 sequence is 17 residues long. Germline lookup yields CDR1 SGHRS and CDR2 YFSETQ. The study, taken as a whole, reports: Individuals receiving vaccine had higher spike-specific TCR breadth than placebo recipients did.

Treatment given: some 20 received Ad26.COV2.S at low or high dose, single or two shots; roughly five received placebo; per-sample allocation not given. Each sample was drawn 63 days after the first injection (of vaccine or placebo). Here the sequenced sample was peripheral blood, taken in a trial of Ad26.COV2.S vaccine versus placebo. The rearrangement links TRBV5-1 to TRBJ2-2, with D hard to call. The clonotype comes from a person aged 18-60 years who received the Ad26.COV2.S COVID-19 vaccine or a placebo. The DNA of the CDR3 is TGCGCCAGCAGCTTGCAAGCGATCGTTACGAACACCGGGGAGCTGTTTTTT. Translating gives CASSLQAIVTNTGELFF.